The 21 T cell receptor beta chains reported below all come from one sample, sequenced in a study of neurological immune-mediated disorders. Using its own MiXCR run on the 5' RACE reads, TCRdb lists one record per CDR3 protein. The sample holds some 10,000 distinct CDR3 sequences; around 21% are singletons and the top ten take approximately 50%. Input material: CD8+ T cells from blood. Receptors were obtained from a woman in her sixties or seventies with HTLV-1-associated myelopathy (HAM/TSP).

This clonotype has at least ten counts. The rearrangement uses TRBV18 and TRBJ1-1; no definite D call. V was cut by 6 bases and J by 6 bases, with 14 bases left in between. Germline CDR1 reads KGHSH; CDR2 reads LQKENI. The CDR3 loop spans 13 amino acids. The CDR3 spells CASSPDPDPEAFF. Written as DNA, the CDR3 is TGTGCCAGCTCGCCGGACCCCGATCCTGAAGCTTTCTTT.

The chain uses TRBV3-1 and TRBJ2-5; D remains unclear. Germline CDR1 LGHDT, CDR2 YNNKEL (reference sequence). This CDR3 comprises 15 residues. V lost 0 bases and J 3 bases, leaving 11 bases between the germline ends. CDR3 coding DNA: TGTGCCAGCAGCCAAGAGTGGCAGGACGAAGAGACCCAGTACTTC. As protein: CASSQEWQDEETQYF.

This clonotype has at least ten counts. This sequence joins TRBV4-1 and TRBJ1-2; tentatively, D is TRBD1 (5 bases). The CDR3 totals 15 residues. Between the trimmed V and J ends, which lost 0 bases and 2 bases, there was a span of 10 bases. CDR1 and CDR2 (germline): MGHRA, YSYEKL. The chain's CDR3 is CASSQDGAGNYGYTF. DNA for the CDR3: TGCGCCAGCAGCCAAGATGGGGCAGGGAACTATGGCTACACCTTC.

Only one count was recorded for this clonotype. The DNA is left out, because the CDR3 cannot be placed on it with certainty; the CDR3 is given as TCRdb lists it. This sequence joins TRBV7-8 and TRBJ2-3; TRBD2, the D gene given by the table, was not confirmed from the DNA. The length of the CDR3 is 21 amino acids, counting both ends. CDR1 and CDR2 (germline): SGHVS, FQNEAQ. The CDR3 here is CASSFYICSATAGGVADTQYF.

This clonotype was picked up many times. CDR3 amino acids: CSARELGTGDNSPLHF. The CDR3 DNA is TGCAGTGCTAGAGAGTTGGGGACAGGGGACAATTCACCCCTCCACTTT. The rearrangement joins TRBV20-1 to TRBJ1-6, with 10 positions matching TRBD1. This CDR3 is 16 amino acids long. J was trimmed by 7 bases and V by 0 bases; bases with no gene match: 6. Germline CDR1 is DFQATT and CDR2 is SNEGSKA (reference sequence).

This clonotype was detected many times. This chain links TRBV5-5 with TRBJ2-3; D is unresolved. Trimming took off 4 bases at V and 0 bases at J, with 21 bases between the two ends. The CDR3 sequence is 18 residues long. Germline CDR1 is SGHKS and CDR2 is YYEKEE (reference sequence). CDR3 bases: TGTGCCAGCAGCCTATATGGGATTTCCCTCTCTAGCACAGATACGCAGTATTTT. Its protein is CASSLYGISLSSTDTQYF.

The rearrangement uses TRBV12-3 or TRBV12-4 and TRBJ1-2; D call uncertain. This CDR3 region has 12 residues. The V end was cut by 4 bases, the J end by 5 bases, with 8 bases between. The CDR3, as DNA: TGTGCCAGCAGTTATTCGGGGTATGGCTACACCTTC. It encodes CASSYSGYGYTF.

The J gene is TRBJ2-3, the V gene TRBV20-1; D ambiguous. The germline V and J ends were trimmed by 5 bases and 0 bases, with 12 bases remaining between them. Looked up from germline, CDR1 is DFQATT and CDR2 is SNEGSKA (reference sequence). The CDR3 runs 14 residues. The CDR3 DNA follows: TGCAGTGCTGGCCTCGGGCGAAGCACAGATACGCAGTATTTT. This encodes CSAGLGRSTDTQYF.

This clonotype was seen only once. The junction shows a germline mismatch at one end, possibly a read error. The genes are TRBV20-1 and TRBJ2-7; D could derive from TRBD1 or TRBD2 (5 bases each). Germline V lookup: CDR1 DFQATT, CDR2 SNEGSKA (reference sequence). The CDR3 sequence is 15 residues long. The CDR3 region is CSAGAVRGVSSYEQF. The CDR3 DNA reads TGCAGTGCTGGAGCCGTACGGGGCGTGAGCTCCTACGAGCAGTTC.

This clonotype was recorded at least ten times. This sequence joins TRBV11-2 and TRBJ1-2; D is unclear. V was shortened by 1 base and J by 7 bases, with 4 bases between the two germline ends. This CDR3 comprises 11 residues. CDR1 is SGHAT and CDR2 is FQNNGV in the germline V gene. The CDR3 protein is CASSLGIGYTF. The DNA of the CDR3 is TGTGCCAGCAGCTTAGGTATTGGCTACACCTTC.

This clonotype was counted ten times or more. The chain couples TRBV5-5 to TRBJ1-2, with D unresolved. This CDR3 is 15 amino acids long. Germline CDR1 SGHKS, CDR2 YYEKEE (reference sequence). V was trimmed by 1 base and J by 3 bases, leaving 13 bases between them. The CDR3: CASSLNIFPHYGYTF. CDR3 coding DNA: TGTGCCAGCAGCTTGAACATCTTCCCCCACTATGGCTACACCTTC. The full variable domain, in which reference TRBV5-5 and TRBJ1-2 provide the parts outside the CDR3, is DAGVTQSPTHLIKTRGQQVTLRCSPISGHKSVSWYQQVLGQGPQFIFQYYEKEERGRGNFPDRFSARQFPNYSSELNVNALLLGDSALYLCASSLNIFPHYGYTFGSGTRLTVV.

This clonotype was counted ten times or more. This chain links TRBV29-1 with TRBJ1-1; perhaps TRBD1 as D (5 bases). CDR3 length: 12 residues. The V gene's germline CDR1 is SQVTM and CDR2 ANQGSEA. V lost 6 bases and J 1 base, leaving 9 bases between the germline ends. The CDR3 region has the DNA TGCAGCGTAGAAACAGGGAACACTGAAGCTTTCTTT. Translating gives CSVETGNTEAFF.

In its sample, this clonotype was seen many times. This rearrangement joins TRBV20-1 to TRBJ2-1; D is undetermined. V lost 6 bases and J 7 bases, leaving 10 bases between the germline ends. Germline CDR1 is DFQATT and CDR2 is SNEGSKA (reference sequence). This CDR3 comprises 11 residues. CDR3 DNA: TGCAGTGCCCGGCGTGGAAATGAGCAGTTCTTC. It yields the protein CSARRGNEQFF.

This chain joins TRBV29-1 and TRBJ2-3, with D perhaps being TRBD1 or TRBD2 (7 bases each). Germline lookup yields CDR1 SQVTM and CDR2 ANQGSEA. Trimming left V 5 bases short and J 4 bases short, with 13 bases between. This CDR3 comprises 13 residues. The CDR3 sequence: CSVPGGAADTQYF. The CDR3 bases are TGCAGCGTTCCAGGGGGGGCAGCAGATACGCAGTATTTT.

This clonotype was observed many times. CDR3 DNA sequence: TGTGCCAGCAGTTCAGGGCCCCACCGTGGCACAGATACGCAGTATTTT. Translating it yields CASSSGPHRGTDTQYF. This chain joins TRBV11-3 and TRBJ2-3; D might be TRBD1 (5 bases). The V and J ends lost 6 bases and 1 base respectively, with 17 bases between them. The CDR3 contains 16 residues. Germline CDR1 reads SGHNT; CDR2 reads YENEEA.

As regards this clonotype: This may arise from a read error, as a much more abundant clone is one base away. The chain uses TRBV7-6 and TRBJ2-1, with D uncertain. The CDR3 contains 15 residues. Germline V gene lookup returns CDR1 SGHVS and CDR2 FNYEAQ. The CDR3 loop is CANSPLKSSYNEQFF. The CDR3 coding sequence is TGTGCCAACAGCCCTCTAAAGAGCTCTTACAATGAGCAGTTCTTC.

This clonotype was picked up many times. V usage is TRBV9 and J usage is TRBJ2-3; the match to TRBD2 covers 9 bases. This CDR3 is 15 amino acids long. Per the germline V gene, CDR1 is SGDLS and CDR2 is YYNGEE. Trimming cost V 1 base and J 1 base; bases outside gene matches: 1. The CDR3 bases are TGTGCCAGCAGCGTAAGCGGGGGGCGCACAGATACGCAGTATTTT. It specifies CASSVSGGRTDTQYF.

This clonotype was seen repeatedly, ten times or more. The rearrangement joins TRBV20-1 to TRBJ2-7, with 7 bases fitting TRBD2. This CDR3 has 15 residues. CDR1 and CDR2 (germline): DFQATT, SNEGSKA (reference sequence). V lost 6 bases and J lost 3; bases outside the gene matches: 14. The CDR3 nucleotides read TGCAGTGCGCTAGCGGTTGGTGCAGGGTTCTACGAGCAGTACTTC. Encoded protein: CSALAVGAGFYEQYF.

The V gene is TRBV12-5, the J gene TRBJ2-2; D possibly corresponds to TRBD1 (7 bases). The V and J ends lost 3 bases and 1 base respectively, with 12 bases between them. Germline CDR1 is LGHNT and CDR2 is FRNRAP. This CDR3 has 16 residues. The CDR3 is CASGLSGGRNTGELFF. In nucleotides, the CDR3 is TGTGCTAGTGGTTTATCAGGGGGGCGGAACACCGGGGAGCTGTTTTTT.

Many counts were recorded for this clonotype. The V gene is TRBV7-9, the J gene TRBJ1-2; 9 positions agree with TRBD1. Germline CDR1 reads SEHNR; CDR2 reads FQNEAQ (reference sequence). J lost 4 bases, V lost 5 bases, and 8 bases had no gene match. The CDR3 spans 15 residues. The CDR3 sequence is CASSLQGQGPYGYTF. CDR3 nucleotide sequence: TGTGCCAGCAGCCTCCAAGGACAGGGGCCCTATGGCTACACCTTC.

The chain employs TRBV2 and TRBJ2-7; D remains ambiguous. The germline V gene encodes CDR1 SNHLY and CDR2 FYNNEI. The CDR3 spans 16 residues. V was shortened by 3 bases and J by 4 bases, with 19 bases between the two germline ends. CDR3 sequence reads: CASSDSLDFIGYEQYF. CDR3 bases: TGTGCCAGCAGTGATAGTCTAGACTTTATCGGTTACGAGCAGTACTTC.